Relative to its sample, the clone carrying this TCR beta chain is medium-sized (0.01 to 0.1%). The sample belongs to a study of type 1 regulatory T cells. Across the whole study: This in vitro CD4 product, T-allo10, is enriched for Tr1 cells and alloantigen-specific.

J lost 6 bases, V lost 6 bases, and 7 bases had no gene match. The CDR3 extends over 13 amino acids. CDR1 MNHEY and CDR2 SMNVEV come from the germline V gene (reference sequence). TCRdb re-derived calls from the reads in MiXCR, one entry per CDR3 protein. The table records 2,000 to 2,500 distinct CDR3 sequences, 5% to 7.5% of them present only once. This TCR was recovered from a human donor in good health. V usage is TRBV27 and J usage is TRBJ1-2; TRBD1 aligns across 7 bases. Material for sequencing was CD4+ T cells, either the whole sample or a sorted fraction (not recorded which). For the CDR3, the DNA is TGTGCCAGCAGCTCCGGGACAGCTAATGGCTACACCTTC. It specifies CASSSGTANGYTF.